This T cell receptor beta chain was sequenced for a study of cytomegalovirus exposure and HLA in healthy donors. Study-wide background: About 85 million unique TCR sequences came from HLA-typed donors in an early release.

General observations from the study: Analyzed later, most CMV-associated TCR beta chains appeared HLA-restricted. When analyzed later, a missense DCLRE1C variant was found to be linked to TCR beta V- and J-gene trimming. Owing to their indistinguishability, certain V segments, notably TRBV6-2 and TRBV6-3, were excluded.

Concerning this clone itself: Antigen specificity is unknown.

The PCR was carried out with 60 Vbeta primers and 13 Jbeta primers. Libraries were prepared by immunoSEQ multiplex PCR; TCRdb keeps only in-frame clonotypes and omits some of them. Of 90,000 to 95,000 clones in the sample, 75% to 85% were seen once. This CDR3 comprises 16 residues. Germline V CDR1 and CDR2: LNHDA, SQIVND (reference sequence). V was trimmed by 7 bases and J by 0 bases, leaving 16 bases between them. The clonotype originates from a man aged 18 to 29 in good health and CMV-seronegative. The chain links TRBV19 to TRBJ1-3; D gene ambiguous. Sequences were obtained from PBMCs. The CDR3 DNA reads as TGTGCCAGTACCACGGACGGGGTGAGCTCTGGAAACACCATATATTTT. It yields the protein CASTTDGVSSGNTIYF.